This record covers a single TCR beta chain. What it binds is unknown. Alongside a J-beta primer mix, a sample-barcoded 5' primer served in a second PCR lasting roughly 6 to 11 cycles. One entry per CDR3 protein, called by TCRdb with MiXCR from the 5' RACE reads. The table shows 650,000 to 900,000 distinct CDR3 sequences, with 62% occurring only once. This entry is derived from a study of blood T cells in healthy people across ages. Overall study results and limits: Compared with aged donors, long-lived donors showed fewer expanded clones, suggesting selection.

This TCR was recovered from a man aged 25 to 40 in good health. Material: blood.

The CDR3 sequence: CASSPGTGGNQYF. The DNA of the CDR3 is TGTGCCAGCAGCCCCGGGACAGGGGGAAATCAGTACTTC. This sequence joins TRBV7-9 and TRBJ2-4, with 11 nucleotides matching TRBD1. Trimming took 5 bases from V and 12 from J; bases not matched to a gene: 6. CDR1 is SEHNR, CDR2 FQNEAQ, per germline (reference sequence). The CDR3 is made up of 13 amino acids. The whole variable domain, remainder taken from reference TRBV7-9 and TRBJ2-4, is DTGVSQNPRHKITKRGQNVTFRCDPISEHNRLYWYRQTLGQGPEFLTYFQNEAQLEKSRLLSDRFSAERPKGSFSTLEIQRTEQGDSAMYLCASSPGTGGNQYFGAGTRLSVL.